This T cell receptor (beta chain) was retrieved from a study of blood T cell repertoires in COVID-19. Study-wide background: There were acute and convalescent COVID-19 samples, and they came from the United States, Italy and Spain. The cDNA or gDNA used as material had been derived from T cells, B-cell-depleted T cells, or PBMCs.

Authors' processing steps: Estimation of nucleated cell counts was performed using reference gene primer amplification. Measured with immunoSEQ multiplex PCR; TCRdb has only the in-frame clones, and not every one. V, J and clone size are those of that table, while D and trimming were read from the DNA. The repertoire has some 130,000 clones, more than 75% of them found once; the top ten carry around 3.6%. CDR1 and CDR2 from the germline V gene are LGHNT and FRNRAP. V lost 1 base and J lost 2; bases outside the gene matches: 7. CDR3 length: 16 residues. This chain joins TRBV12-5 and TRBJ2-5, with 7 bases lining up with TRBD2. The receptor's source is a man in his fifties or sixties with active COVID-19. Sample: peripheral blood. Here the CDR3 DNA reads TGTGCTAGTGGTTTGGCGCTAGCGGCGCTACAAGAGACCCAGTACTTC. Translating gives CASGLALAALQETQYF.